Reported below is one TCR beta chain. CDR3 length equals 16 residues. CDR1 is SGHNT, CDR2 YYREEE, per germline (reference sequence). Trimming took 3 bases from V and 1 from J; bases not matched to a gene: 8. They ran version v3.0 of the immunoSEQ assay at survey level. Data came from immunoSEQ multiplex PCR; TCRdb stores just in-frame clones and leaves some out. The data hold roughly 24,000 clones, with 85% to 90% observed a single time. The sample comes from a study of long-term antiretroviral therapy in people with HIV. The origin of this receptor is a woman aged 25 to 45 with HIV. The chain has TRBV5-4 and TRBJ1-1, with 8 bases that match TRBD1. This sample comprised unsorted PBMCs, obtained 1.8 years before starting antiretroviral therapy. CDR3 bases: TGTGCCAGCAGCTCCACGAACAGGGGGTCGAACACTGAAGCTTTCTTT. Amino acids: CASSSTNRGSNTEAFF.